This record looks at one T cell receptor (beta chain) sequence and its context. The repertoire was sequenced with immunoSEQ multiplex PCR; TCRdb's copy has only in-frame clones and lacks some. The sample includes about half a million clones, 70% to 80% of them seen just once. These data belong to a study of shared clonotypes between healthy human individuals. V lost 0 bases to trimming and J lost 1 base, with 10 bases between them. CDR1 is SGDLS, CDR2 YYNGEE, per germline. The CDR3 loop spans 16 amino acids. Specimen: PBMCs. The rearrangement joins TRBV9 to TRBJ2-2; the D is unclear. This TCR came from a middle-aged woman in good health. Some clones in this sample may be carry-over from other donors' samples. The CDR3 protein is CASSVAGSLNTGELFF. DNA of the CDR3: TGTGCCAGCAGCGTAGCTGGTAGCCTGAACACCGGGGAGCTGTTTTTT. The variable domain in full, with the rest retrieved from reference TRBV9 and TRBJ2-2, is DSGVTQTPKHLITATGQRVTLRCSPRSGDLSVYWYQQSLDQGLQFLIQYYNGEERAKGNILERFSAQQFPDLHSELNLSSLELGDSALYFCASSVAGSLNTGELFFGEGSRLTVL.